This passage covers 32 T cell receptor beta chains from one sample sequenced in a study of T cell repertoires in cytomegalovirus infection. These TCRs are of unknown antigen specificity. From the reads, TCRdb called clonotypes with MiXCR, one entry per CDR3 protein. The sample lists around 100,000 distinct CDR3 sequences; 30% were seen once. Source: CD8+ T cells from cultured PBMCs, taken from culture after CMV antigen stimulation. Source of these receptors: a human donor in good health (CMV status not recorded). Some clones in this sample may be carry-over from other donors' samples.

Only a few counts were recorded for this clonotype. This chain connects TRBV6-1 to TRBJ1-4, with TRBD1 identical over 7 bases. Per germline, CDR1 MNHNS and CDR2 SASEGT. The CDR3 runs to 18 residues. J gave up 7 bases and V 2 bases, and 16 bases lay outside the gene matches. CDR3 sequence reads: CASSEPRWMTGPGEKLFF. The CDR3 bases are TGTGCCAGCAGTGAACCTCGGTGGATGACAGGGCCGGGTGAAAAACTGTTTTTT.

The chain uses TRBV7-8 and TRBJ2-1; TRBD2 matches 7 bases. Germline lookup yields CDR1 SGHVS and CDR2 FQNEAQ. Unmatched junction bases numbered 7, after V lost 0 bases and J lost 2 bases. This CDR3 comprises 17 residues. The CDR3 DNA reads as TGTGCCAGCAGCTTAGCGCGCCTAGCGGCTACCTACAATGAGCAGTTCTTC. Protein: CASSLARLAATYNEQFF.

The chain employs TRBV7-8 and TRBJ2-3, with no clear D. V was trimmed by 5 bases and J by 3 bases, leaving 12 bases between them. The germline V gene encodes CDR1 SGHVS and CDR2 FQNEAQ. The CDR3 extends over 14 amino acids. The CDR3 sequence is CASSPHLETDTQYF. DNA of the CDR3: TGTGCCAGCAGCCCCCATCTGGAGACAGATACGCAGTATTTT.

V is TRBV27 and J is TRBJ2-1; TRBD2 is a possible D gene (5 bases). V was cut by 2 bases and J by 7 bases, with 9 bases left in between. Germline V CDR1 and CDR2: MNHEY, SMNVEV (reference sequence). The CDR3 is made up of 13 amino acids. The CDR3 DNA reads TGTGCCAGCAGTTTACCGGGATATAATGAGCAGTTCTTC. This encodes CASSLPGYNEQFF.

In the case of this clonotype: One end of the junction does not line up with germline, which may come from a read error. The rearrangement links TRBV29-1 to TRBJ1-1; D gene uncertain. This CDR3 region has 14 residues. Germline lookup yields CDR1 SQVTM and CDR2 ANQGSEA. The CDR3 is CSVGWTVGSTEAYF. CDR3 in DNA: TGCAGCGTTGGCTGGACGGTAGGGAGCACTGAAGCTTACTTT.

The chain uses TRBV20-1 and TRBJ1-2; D not resolved. In germline, CDR1 is DFQATT, CDR2 SNEGSKA (reference sequence). The CDR3 totals 14 residues. The V and J ends lost 6 bases and 2 bases respectively, with 16 bases between them. The CDR3 here is CSAWTRDLNYGYTF. The DNA of the CDR3 is TGCAGTGCCTGGACCCGGGATTTAAACTATGGCTACACCTTC.

This clonotype was detected only a few times. This sequence joins TRBV4-2 and TRBJ2-4; no clear D gene. The CDR3 has 15 residues. The germline gives CDR1 LGHNA, CDR2 YNFKEQ. The V and J ends lost 0 bases and 7 bases respectively, with 13 bases between them. CDR3 in DNA: TGTGCCAGCAGCCAAGACGCCGGACCCGCGAACATTCAGTACTTC. Residues: CASSQDAGPANIQYF.

This chain joins TRBV12-3 or TRBV12-4 and TRBJ2-3; TRBD1 aligns across 9 bases. The CDR3 consists of 17 residues. V was pared by 5 bases and J by 6 bases, with 15 bases of the junction left unmatched. The CDR3 region is CASSPPNNRGLRDTQYF. CDR3 DNA: TGTGCCAGCAGTCCCCCGAACAACAGGGGGCTACGGGATACGCAGTATTTT.

This chain uses TRBV5-4 with TRBJ2-3; either TRBD1 or TRBD2 may fit D (5 bases each). The CDR3 runs to 17 residues. Germline CDR1 reads SGHNT; CDR2 reads YYREEE (reference sequence). Deletions cut 1 base from V and 4 bases from J, with 19 bases between. The CDR3 sequence is CASSLSGLRVRADTQYF. The CDR3 DNA reads as TGTGCCAGCAGCTTGTCGGGGCTGCGGGTTCGTGCAGATACGCAGTATTTT.

This clonotype occurred a few times. The rearrangement links TRBV7-6 to TRBJ2-2; D is uncertain. V lost 5 bases and J lost 8, with 9 bases in between. In germline, CDR1 is SGHVS, CDR2 FNYEAQ. The CDR3 has 12 amino acids. CDR3 sequence: CASSDTWGELFF. CDR3 bases: TGTGCCAGCAGCGATACCTGGGGGGAGCTGTTTTTT.

This chain connects TRBV6-6 to TRBJ1-6; maybe TRBD1 (5 bases). CDR3 length: 13 amino acids. From germline, CDR1 is MNHNY and CDR2 SVGAGI (reference sequence). The V gene lost 2 bases and the J gene lost 15 bases, with 14 bases spanning the gap. The CDR3 DNA follows: TGTGCCAGCAGTTACACACCGGACAAAAACCTCCACTTT. Amino acids: CASSYTPDKNLHF.

This clonotype was detected ten times or more. This chain uses TRBV7-2 with TRBJ2-1; D ambiguous. The CDR3 runs 13 residues. CDR1 is SGHTA and CDR2 is FQGNSA in the germline V gene. Deletions cut 4 bases from V and 5 bases from J, with 9 bases between. Written as DNA, the CDR3 is TGTGCCAGCAGCTCTAGGGAAAACAATGAGCAGTTCTTC. Translated: CASSSRENNEQFF.

The chain has TRBV7-2 and TRBJ2-3; D might be TRBD1 (7 bases). Trimming took 1 base from V and 6 from J, leaving 20 bases between them. The CDR3 contains 17 residues. Germline lookup yields CDR1 SGHTA and CDR2 FQGNSA. The CDR3 DNA sequence: TGTGCCAGCAGCTTAGTAACGGGGGACAGCAGATTCGATACGCAGTATTTT. Translation gives CASSLVTGDSRFDTQYF.

This clonotype showed up just a few times. The gene calls are TRBV7-4 and TRBJ1-2; 7 nucleotides agree with TRBD1. V lost 2 bases to trimming and J lost 0 bases; unmatched junction nucleotides: 3. Germline V CDR1 and CDR2: SGHVT, SQSDAQ. This CDR3 has 15 amino acids. The CDR3 loop is CASSLSGTANYGYTF. In nucleotides, the CDR3 is TGTGCCAGCAGCTTAAGTGGGACAGCTAACTATGGCTACACCTTC.

This clonotype came up a few times. V is TRBV6-4 and J is TRBJ2-3; the D gene could be TRBD1 or TRBD2 (5 bases each). Trimming took 3 bases from V and 1 from J, leaving 8 bases between them. The CDR3 spans 14 residues. Germline-derived CDR1 and CDR2 are MRHNA and SNTAGT. Written as DNA, the CDR3 is TGTGCCAGCAGTGAGACGGGGCGCACAGATACGCAGTATTTT. Protein: CASSETGRTDTQYF.

V usage is TRBV7-9 and J usage is TRBJ2-1, with D unresolved. The CDR3 loop spans 14 amino acids. Germline V CDR1 and CDR2: SEHNR, FQNEAQ (reference sequence). Trimming took 0 bases from V and 7 from J, leaving 10 bases between them. CDR3 sequence: CASSLAQIGNEQFF. Here the CDR3 DNA reads TGTGCCAGCAGCTTAGCGCAGATTGGAAATGAGCAGTTCTTC.

This chain uses TRBV27 with TRBJ1-5; weak D call: TRBD1 (5 bases). In germline, CDR1 is MNHEY, CDR2 SMNVEV (reference sequence). The CDR3 has 15 residues. Trimming pared 3 bases from V and 3 bases from J, leaving 12 bases between. The CDR3 DNA reads as TGTGCCAGCAGTTTGTCTCAGGGACTCAATCAGCCCCAGCATTTT. Its protein product is CASSLSQGLNQPQHF.

This clonotype was counted many times. The rearrangement uses TRBV6-5 and TRBJ1-6; no firm D call. V dropped 5 bases and J dropped 9 bases, with 29 bases sitting between them. The CDR3 loop spans 19 amino acids. CDR1 MNHEY and CDR2 SVGAGI come from the germline V gene. CDR3: CASSPTLGIYHGQSSPLHF. DNA of the CDR3: TGTGCCAGCAGTCCCACCCTTGGGATATACCACGGTCAGAGTTCACCCCTCCACTTT.

V and J are TRBV27 and TRBJ2-3, with no clear D. Trimming left V 10 bases short and J 2 bases short, with 10 bases between. CDR3 length: 12 amino acids. CDR1 MNHEY and CDR2 SMNVEV come from the germline V gene (reference sequence). CDR3 DNA sequence: TGTGCCACCACAGATGACACAGATACGCAGTATTTT. It specifies CATTDDTDTQYF.

This clonotype was seen many times. V and J are TRBV7-9 and TRBJ2-7; no clear D. CDR3 length: 12 amino acids. V lost 3 bases and J lost 2, with 5 bases in between. The V gene's germline CDR1 is SEHNR and CDR2 FQNEAQ (reference sequence). This CDR3 is CASSFTAYEQYF. The CDR3, as DNA: TGTGCCAGCAGCTTTACGGCCTACGAGCAGTACTTC.

This sequence joins TRBV11-3 and TRBJ2-1; the D is unclear. CDR3 size: 17 residues. Trimming cost V 0 bases and J 5 bases, with 17 bases left between them. Germline V lookup: CDR1 SGHNT, CDR2 YENEEA. The CDR3 protein is CASSLEGKLGNHNEQFF. The CDR3 bases are TGTGCCAGCAGCTTAGAGGGTAAACTGGGAAACCACAATGAGCAGTTCTTC.

This clonotype occurred a few times. This rearrangement joins TRBV20-1 to TRBJ2-5; TRBD1 aligns across 11 bases. Germline CDR1 is DFQATT and CDR2 is SNEGSKA (reference sequence). The CDR3 has 17 residues. V shed 0 bases, J shed 5 bases, and the junction held 11 bases outside the gene matches. The CDR3 is CSARDSKDRGRGETQYF. The CDR3 nucleotides read TGCAGTGCTAGAGATAGTAAGGACAGGGGGCGCGGGGAGACCCAGTACTTC.

The table lists this clonotype with a few counts. The V call is TRBV5-1, the J call TRBJ2-5; D may be TRBD1 (5 bases). This CDR3 comprises 16 residues. The germline V gene encodes CDR1 SGHRS and CDR2 YFSETQ. V lost 1 base and J lost 0, with 13 bases in between. CDR3 in amino acids: CASSLSRQGYQETQYF. The DNA for the CDR3 is TGCGCCAGCAGCTTGAGTAGGCAGGGTTACCAAGAGACCCAGTACTTC. The full variable domain, with the rest looked up from reference TRBV5-1 and TRBJ2-5, is KAGVTQTPRYLIKTRGQQVTLSCSPISGHRSVSWYQQTPGQGLQFLFEYFSETQRNKGNFPGRFSGRQFSNSRSEMNVSTLELGDSALYLCASSLSRQGYQETQYFGPGTRLLVL.

This clonotype was counted a few times. J is TRBJ1-6 and V is TRBV7-2, with D perhaps matching TRBD1 (5 bases). Trimming cost V 1 base and J 8 bases, with 15 bases left between them. Germline CDR1 and CDR2: SGHTA and FQGNSA. This CDR3 contains 16 residues. CDR3 residues: CASSLGGSMGYSPLHF. The CDR3 nucleotides are TGTGCCAGCAGCTTAGGGGGGTCAATGGGATATTCACCCCTCCACTTT.

The DNA for the CDR3 is TGTGCCAGCAGCGCGGGGTATCACGAGCAGTACTTC. Translated: CASSAGYHEQYF. This sequence joins TRBV7-9 and TRBJ2-7; possibly TRBD2 for D (6 bases). Trimming removed 5 bases from V and 5 bases from J, with 10 bases in between. The CDR3 spans 12 residues. Germline V lookup: CDR1 SEHNR, CDR2 FQNEAQ (reference sequence). Supplemented by reference TRBV7-9 and TRBJ2-7, the full variable domain reads DTGVSQNPRHKITKRGQNVTFRCDPISEHNRLYWYRQTLGQGPEFLTYFQNEAQLEKSRLLSDRFSAERPKGSFSTLEIQRTEQGDSAMYLCASSAGYHEQYFGPGTRLTVT.

This clonotype was detected a few times. The chain joins TRBV7-9 to TRBJ2-6, with 7 positions matching TRBD1. Germline assignment: CDR1 SEHNR and CDR2 FQNEAQ (reference sequence). The V and J ends lost 4 bases and 7 bases, in that order; junction bases with no gene match: 16. This CDR3 contains 18 residues. CDR3 sequence: CASSSPDRALARANVLTF. The CDR3 DNA follows: TGTGCCAGCAGCTCGCCCGACAGGGCCTTGGCGAGAGCCAACGTCCTGACTTTC. The whole variable domain, remainder taken from reference TRBV7-9 and TRBJ2-6, is DTGVSQNPRHKITKRGQNVTFRCDPISEHNRLYWYRQTLGQGPEFLTYFQNEAQLEKSRLLSDRFSAERPKGSFSTLEIQRTEQGDSAMYLCASSSPDRALARANVLTFGAGSRLTVL.

The J gene is TRBJ2-5, the V gene TRBV27; tentatively, D is TRBD1 or TRBD2 (5 bases each). The CDR3 is 14 residues long. V lost 5 bases and J 1 base, leaving 11 bases between the germline ends. Germline values: CDR1 MNHEY, CDR2 SMNVEV (reference sequence). In DNA, the CDR3 is TGTGCCAGCAGTCAGGGACCACGCCAAGAGACCCAGTACTTC. It codes for CASSQGPRQETQYF.

The chain uses TRBV2 and TRBJ1-5, with D perhaps matching TRBD1 (5 bases). The CDR3 has 16 residues. Per the germline V gene, CDR1 is SNHLY and CDR2 is FYNNEI. The germline V and J ends were trimmed by 5 bases and 3 bases, with 17 bases remaining between them. The CDR3 loop is CASSPVVSGNNQPQHF. CDR3 coding DNA: TGTGCCAGCAGTCCCGTAGTGTCAGGGAACAATCAGCCCCAGCATTTT.

In this sample, this clonotype turned up many times. The chain combines TRBV12-3 or TRBV12-4 with TRBJ2-1, with TRBD1 as a possible D gene (6 bases). This CDR3 comprises 15 residues. The germline V and J ends were trimmed by 3 bases and 5 bases, with 14 bases remaining between them. CDR3 DNA sequence: TGTGCCAGCAGTTTTTATACAGGGCTTAACAATGAGCAGTTCTTC. Encoded protein: CASSFYTGLNNEQFF.

The chain carries TRBV28 and TRBJ2-7; the match to TRBD1 covers 9 bases. The CDR3 contains 14 residues. CDR1 MDHEN and CDR2 SYDVKM come from the germline V gene. J was trimmed by 3 bases and V by 5 bases; bases with no gene match: 5. CDR3 residues: CASSKQGASYEQYF. CDR3 in DNA: TGTGCCAGCAGTAAACAGGGGGCCAGCTACGAGCAGTACTTC.

This clonotype has ten or more counts. The chain couples TRBV7-9 to TRBJ2-6; D ambiguous. CDR3 length: 13 amino acids. The V gene's germline CDR1 is SEHNR and CDR2 FQNEAQ (reference sequence). V lost 3 bases to trimming and J lost 1 base, with 1 base between them. For the CDR3, the DNA is TGTGCCAGCAGCTTTTCTGGGGCCAACGTCCTGACTTTC. This gives the protein CASSFSGANVLTF.

This clonotype has at least ten counts. V is TRBV7-2 and J is TRBJ1-5; D call uncertain. This CDR3 has 14 amino acids. V lost 3 bases and J 5 bases, leaving 11 bases between the germline ends. Germline V gene lookup returns CDR1 SGHTA and CDR2 FQGNSA. CDR3 amino acids: CASSFNIGYQPQHF. The CDR3 DNA follows: TGTGCCAGCAGCTTCAATATCGGTTATCAGCCCCAGCATTTT.